The rows below give T cell receptor beta chains drawn from one sample of a study of T cells in Graves' hyperthyroidism and ophthalmopathy. TCRdb used MiXCR to reprocess the multiplex PCR reads, holding one entry per CDR3 protein. The sample yields about 360,000 distinct CDR3 sequences, around 14% seen once. Sequenced: blood. These receptors came from a woman under 30 with Graves' hyperthyroidism. Each CDR3 is given with its conserved first and last residue. Each record gives: D gene, J gene, clone size, V gene, CDR3 DNA, CDR3 protein. D genes are given only for firm matches. Rows may omit the clone size; those that give it use once, few, many or a size class.

>NA|TRBJ1-5|NA|TRBV6-1
TGTGCCAGCAGAGAGGATGCTAATAGCAATCAGCCCCAGCATTTT
CASREDANSNQPQHF
>NA|TRBJ2-1|NA|TRBV6-1
TGTGCCACTTCCGAACCGTTCCGATACAATGAGCAGTTCTTC
CATSEPFRYNEQFF
>NA|TRBJ1-2|few|TRBV29-1
TGCAGTGCGATGGGGGACTATGGCTACACCTTC
CSAMGDYGYTF
>NA|TRBJ2-1|many|TRBV27
TGTGCCAGCAGTTGGGGCCACGGCAATGAGCAGTTCTTC
CASSWGHGNEQFF
>TRBD2|TRBJ2-7|many|TRBV6-2/TRBV6-3
TGTGCCAGCAGTTCCGGGACTAGCGGACTTTACGAGCAGTACTTC
CASSSGTSGLYEQYF
>NA|TRBJ1-2|NA|TRBV3-1
TGTGCCAGCAGCCAGTCCCCGGGCACAGAAGATGGCTACACCTTC
CASSQSPGTEDGYTF
>NA|TRBJ2-2|many|TRBV2
TGTGCCAGCAGTGAAATCAGGGGAAACACCGGGGAGCTGTTTTTT
CASSEIRGNTGELFF
>TRBD2|TRBJ2-5|many|TRBV27
TGTGCCAGCAGTTTGCGCGGGAGCGGACTAAAGACCCAGTACTTC
CASSLRGSGLKTQYF
>NA|TRBJ2-1|many|TRBV12-3/TRBV12-4
TGTGCCAGCCCCGGGCCCGTCTACAATGAGCAGTTCTTC
CASPGPVYNEQFF
>NA|TRBJ2-2|few|TRBV7-2
TGTGCCAGCAGAAAGACTAGTTTTTCCGGGGAGCTGTTTTTT
CASRKTSFSGELFF
>NA|TRBJ2-7|many|TRBV24-1
TGTGCCACCAATCCCGGGACGGTGTCCTACGAGCAGTACTTC
CATNPGTVSYEQYF